The clone carrying this T cell receptor beta chain was observed at least ten times. This sample was taken from a study of blood T cells in healthy people across ages. CDR3 size: 16 residues. The V gene lost 3 bases and the J gene lost 2 bases, with 17 bases spanning the gap. In germline, CDR1 is MDHEN, CDR2 SYDVKM. With a J-beta primer mix and a sample-barcoded 5' primer, a second PCR ran roughly 6 to 12 cycles. TCRdb redid the calling of the 5' RACE reads with MiXCR, one entry per CDR3 protein. The sample carries some 890,000 distinct CDR3 sequences, about 29% recorded once. The sample was also linked to a second study, of T cells of mothers and their children.

The rearrangement uses TRBV28 and TRBJ2-7; perhaps TRBD2 as D (6 bases). The source material was blood. This sequence originates from a woman between 40 and 50 years old in good health. CDR3 DNA: TGTGCCAGCAGTTTCTCTCCCCCTCCGGGGGCCTACGAGCAGTACTTC. It codes for CASSFSPPPGAYEQYF.